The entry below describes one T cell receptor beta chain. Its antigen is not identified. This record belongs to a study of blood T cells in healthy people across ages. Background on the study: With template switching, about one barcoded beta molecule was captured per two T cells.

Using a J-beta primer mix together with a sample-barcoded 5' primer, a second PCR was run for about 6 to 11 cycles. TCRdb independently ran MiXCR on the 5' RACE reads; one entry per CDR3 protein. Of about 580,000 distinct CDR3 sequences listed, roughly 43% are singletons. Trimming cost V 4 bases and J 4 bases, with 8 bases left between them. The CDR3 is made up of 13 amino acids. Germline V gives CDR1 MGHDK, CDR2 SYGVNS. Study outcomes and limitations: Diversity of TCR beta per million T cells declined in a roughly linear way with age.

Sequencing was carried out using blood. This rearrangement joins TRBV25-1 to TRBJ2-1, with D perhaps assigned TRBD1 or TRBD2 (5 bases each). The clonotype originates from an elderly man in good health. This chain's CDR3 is CASSGGRYNEQFF. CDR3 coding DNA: TGTGCCAGCAGTGGGGGACGGTACAATGAGCAGTTCTTC.